This T cell receptor (beta chain) was obtained from a study of patients and donors after allogeneic stem cell transplantation. V lost 0 bases and J lost 2; bases outside the gene matches: 7. Germline loops: CDR1 SGHRS, CDR2 YFSETQ. The CDR3 runs to 17 residues. MiXCR was run by TCRdb on the RT-PCR reads, yielding one entry per CDR3 protein. The sample has approximately 150,000 distinct CDR3 sequences, approximately 24% seen once. The chain links TRBV5-1 to TRBJ2-1; 8 bases agree with TRBD2. This TCR came from a human donor who was either an allogeneic HSCT recipient or a stem cell or donor lymphocyte infusion donor (not recorded which). It is not recorded whose cells these are; they may come from a transplant donor. The sample comprised blood, either unsorted or a sorted T cell fraction (not recorded which). This CDR3 is CASSLEASGHPYNEQFF. In DNA form, the CDR3 reads TGCGCCAGCAGCTTGGAGGCTAGCGGGCACCCCTACAATGAGCAGTTCTTC.